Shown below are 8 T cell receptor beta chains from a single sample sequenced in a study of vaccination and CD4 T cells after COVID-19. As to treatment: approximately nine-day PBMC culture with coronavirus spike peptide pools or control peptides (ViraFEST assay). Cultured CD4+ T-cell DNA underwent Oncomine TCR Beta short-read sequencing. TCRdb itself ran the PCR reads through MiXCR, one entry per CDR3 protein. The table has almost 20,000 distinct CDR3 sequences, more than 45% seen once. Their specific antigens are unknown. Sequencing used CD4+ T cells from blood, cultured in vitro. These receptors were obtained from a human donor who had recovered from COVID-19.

The CDR3 DNA sequence: TGTGCCAGCGGTCCCGAGGGGAGACTGACAGATACGCAGTATTTT. It encodes CASGPEGRLTDTQYF. This chain joins TRBV6-2 or TRBV6-3 and TRBJ2-3, with D perhaps being TRBD1 or TRBD2 (5 bases each). Trimming cost V 8 bases and J 3 bases, with 18 bases left between them. CDR3 length equals 15 residues. CDR1 MNHEY and CDR2 SVGEGT come from the germline V gene.

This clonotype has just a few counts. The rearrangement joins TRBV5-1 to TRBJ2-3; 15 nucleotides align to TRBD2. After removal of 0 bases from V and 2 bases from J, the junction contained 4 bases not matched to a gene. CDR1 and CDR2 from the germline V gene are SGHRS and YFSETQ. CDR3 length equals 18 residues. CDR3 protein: CASSLEGLAGGYTDTQYF. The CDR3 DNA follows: TGCGCCAGCAGCTTGGAGGGACTAGCGGGGGGTTACACAGATACGCAGTATTTT.

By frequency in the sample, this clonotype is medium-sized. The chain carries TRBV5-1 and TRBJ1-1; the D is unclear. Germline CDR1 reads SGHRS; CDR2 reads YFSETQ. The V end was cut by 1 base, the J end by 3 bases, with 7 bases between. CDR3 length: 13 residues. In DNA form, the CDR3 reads TGCGCCAGCAGCTTGAAGATGGACACTGAAGCTTTCTTT. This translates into CASSLKMDTEAFF.

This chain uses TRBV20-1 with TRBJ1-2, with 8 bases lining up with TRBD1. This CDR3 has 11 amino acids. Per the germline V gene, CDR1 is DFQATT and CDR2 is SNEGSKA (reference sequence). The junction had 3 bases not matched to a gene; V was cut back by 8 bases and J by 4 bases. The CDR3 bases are TGCAGTTCCGGACAGGGCTATGGCTACACCTTC. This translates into CSSGQGYGYTF.

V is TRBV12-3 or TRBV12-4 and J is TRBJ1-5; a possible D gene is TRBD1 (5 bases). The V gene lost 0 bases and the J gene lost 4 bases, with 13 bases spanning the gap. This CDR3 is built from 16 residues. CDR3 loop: CASSLAGGRGNQPQHF. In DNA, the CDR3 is TGTGCCAGCAGTTTAGCGGGGGGGAGAGGGAATCAGCCCCAGCATTTT.

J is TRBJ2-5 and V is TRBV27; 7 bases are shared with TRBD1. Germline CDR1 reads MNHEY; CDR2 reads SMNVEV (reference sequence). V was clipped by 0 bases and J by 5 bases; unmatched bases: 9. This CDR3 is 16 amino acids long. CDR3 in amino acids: CASSLSKTGMRETQYF. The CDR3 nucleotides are TGTGCCAGCAGTTTATCGAAGACAGGGATGAGGGAGACCCAGTACTTC.

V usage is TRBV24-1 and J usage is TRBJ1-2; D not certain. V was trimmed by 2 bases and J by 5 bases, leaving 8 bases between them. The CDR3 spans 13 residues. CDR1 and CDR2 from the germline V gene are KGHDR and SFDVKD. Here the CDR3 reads CATSDSTVYGYTF. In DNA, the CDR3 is TGTGCCACCAGTGATTCTACGGTATATGGCTACACCTTC.

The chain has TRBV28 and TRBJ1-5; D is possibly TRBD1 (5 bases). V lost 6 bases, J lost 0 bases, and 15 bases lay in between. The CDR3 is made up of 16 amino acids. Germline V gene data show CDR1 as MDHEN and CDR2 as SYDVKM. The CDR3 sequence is CASRPRGENSNQPQHF. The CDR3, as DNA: TGTGCCAGCAGACCACGAGGGGAGAATAGCAATCAGCCCCAGCATTTT.